This T cell receptor beta chain was captured in a study of blood T cell repertoires in COVID-19. As originally analysed: Quantification of nucleated cells was approximated via reference gene primer amplification. Assay used: immunoSEQ multiplex PCR; TCRdb lists only in-frame clones, some missing. Clonal size and the V and J genes are those of that table, whereas D and trimming came from the DNA. This table holds fewer than 200,000 clones, 84% found once. CDR3 length: 19 amino acids. The germline V gene has CDR1 LGHDT and CDR2 YNNKEL (reference sequence). The V gene end was trimmed by 3 bases and the J gene end by 6 bases; junction bases not matched to a gene: 17.

The sequence came from a middle-aged man who had recovered from COVID-19. The chain carries TRBV3-1 (or the pseudogene TRBV3-2) and TRBJ2-2; 9 nucleotides line up with TRBD2. Sequencing used peripheral blood. CDR3 sequence reads: CASSHGVLAGGPSAGELFF. CDR3 sequence (DNA): TGTGCCAGCAGCCACGGGGTTTTGGCGGGAGGGCCGTCGGCCGGGGAGCTGTTTTTT.